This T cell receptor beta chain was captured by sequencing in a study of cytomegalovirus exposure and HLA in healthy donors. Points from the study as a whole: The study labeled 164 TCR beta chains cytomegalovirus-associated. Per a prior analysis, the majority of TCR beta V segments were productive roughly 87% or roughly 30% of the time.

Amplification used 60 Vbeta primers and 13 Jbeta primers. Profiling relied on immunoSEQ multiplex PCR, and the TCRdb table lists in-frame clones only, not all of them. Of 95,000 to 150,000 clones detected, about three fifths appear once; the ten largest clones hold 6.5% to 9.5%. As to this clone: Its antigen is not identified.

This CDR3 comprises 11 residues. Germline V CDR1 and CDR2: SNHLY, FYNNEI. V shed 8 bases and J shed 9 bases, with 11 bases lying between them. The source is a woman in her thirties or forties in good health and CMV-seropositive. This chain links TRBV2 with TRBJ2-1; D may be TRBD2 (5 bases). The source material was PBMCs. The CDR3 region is CASRGYAEQFF. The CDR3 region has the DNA TGTGCCAGCCGAGGGTATGCTGAGCAGTTCTTC.